The clone carrying this T cell receptor beta chain was observed at least ten times. This sample is drawn from a study of blood T cell repertoires in COVID-19. Study in general: COVID-19 samples from acute and convalescent phases originated in the United States, Italy and Spain. T cells, B-cell-depleted T cells, or PBMCs provided the cDNA or gDNA that served as material.

Only in-frame clones appear in the TCRdb table, and some are missing; sequencing was by immunoSEQ multiplex PCR. The sample lists some 180,000 clones, around 80% occurring once. V was cut by 2 bases and J by 8 bases, with 6 bases left in between. This CDR3 region has 11 residues. V usage is TRBV12-3 or TRBV12-4 and J usage is TRBJ1-1, with a weak D call TRBD1 (5 bases). The source is a human donor in a cohort sampled during active COVID-19. The source material was peripheral blood. For the CDR3, the DNA is TGTGCCAGCAGTTTATCAGGGGAAGCTTTCTTT. Its protein product is CASSLSGEAFF.